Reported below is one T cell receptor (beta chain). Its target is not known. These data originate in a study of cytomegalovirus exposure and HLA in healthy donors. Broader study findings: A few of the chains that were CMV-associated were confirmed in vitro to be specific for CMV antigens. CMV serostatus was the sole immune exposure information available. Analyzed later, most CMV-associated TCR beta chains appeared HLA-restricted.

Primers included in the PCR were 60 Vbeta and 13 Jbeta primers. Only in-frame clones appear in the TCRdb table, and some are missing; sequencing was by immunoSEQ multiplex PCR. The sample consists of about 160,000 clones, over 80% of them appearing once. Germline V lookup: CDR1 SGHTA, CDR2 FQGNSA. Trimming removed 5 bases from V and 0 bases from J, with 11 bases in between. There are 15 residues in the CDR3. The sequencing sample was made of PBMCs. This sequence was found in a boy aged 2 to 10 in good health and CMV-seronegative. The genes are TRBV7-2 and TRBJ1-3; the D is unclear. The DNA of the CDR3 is TGTGCCAGCAGCGGTCGCGGGGTCTCTGGAAACACCATATATTTT. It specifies CASSGRGVSGNTIYF.